This T cell receptor (beta chain) was identified in a study of T cell repertoires in cytomegalovirus infection. In the study overall: Public TCR beta signatures marked donors with CMV infection and the matching HLA.

In its sample, this clonotype was seen many times. Trimming shortened V by 4 bases and J by 0 bases, and 10 bases separated the two germline ends. The V gene's germline CDR1 is MNHEY and CDR2 SVGAGI. CDR3 length equals 15 residues. From the reads, TCRdb called clonotypes with MiXCR, one entry per CDR3 protein. This table holds about 130,000 distinct CDR3 sequences, approximately 8.8% found once. Sequencing was carried out using PBMCs. The sequence came from a human donor in good health (CMV status not recorded). Some clones in this sample may be carry-over from other donors' samples. V and J are TRBV6-5 and TRBJ2-1; tentatively, D is TRBD1 or TRBD2 (5 bases each). Here the CDR3 DNA reads TGTGCCAGCAGTTCGGGGACGGACTCCTACAATGAGCAGTTCTTC. It specifies CASSSGTDSYNEQFF.